This T cell receptor beta chain was found in a study of T cells in women clearing cervical HPV infection. Measured with immunoSEQ multiplex PCR; TCRdb has only the in-frame clones, and not every one. This listing includes 18,000 or so clones. Germline CDR1 and CDR2: SNHLY and FYNNEI. This CDR3 has 14 amino acids. V lost 7 bases and J 7 bases, leaving 19 bases between the germline ends. Note on this clone: Antigen specificity is unknown. The read finishes 3 residues shy of the CDR3 end, and the germline J gene is used to complete it.

Study-level points and caveats: Controls had more TRBV6-7 (0.16%) than cases (roughly 0.11%).

This clonotype was obtained from a woman aged 18 to 75 with a cervical HPV16 infection that either progressed to CIN3+ or cleared (not recorded which). The chain joins TRBV2 to TRBJ1-2; D is possibly TRBD1 (5 bases). The sample consisted of blood buffy coat. The CDR3 here is CASTKTEPYSGYTF. The sequenced CDR3 bases are TGTGCCAGCACTAAGACAGAACCTTACTCTGGC.